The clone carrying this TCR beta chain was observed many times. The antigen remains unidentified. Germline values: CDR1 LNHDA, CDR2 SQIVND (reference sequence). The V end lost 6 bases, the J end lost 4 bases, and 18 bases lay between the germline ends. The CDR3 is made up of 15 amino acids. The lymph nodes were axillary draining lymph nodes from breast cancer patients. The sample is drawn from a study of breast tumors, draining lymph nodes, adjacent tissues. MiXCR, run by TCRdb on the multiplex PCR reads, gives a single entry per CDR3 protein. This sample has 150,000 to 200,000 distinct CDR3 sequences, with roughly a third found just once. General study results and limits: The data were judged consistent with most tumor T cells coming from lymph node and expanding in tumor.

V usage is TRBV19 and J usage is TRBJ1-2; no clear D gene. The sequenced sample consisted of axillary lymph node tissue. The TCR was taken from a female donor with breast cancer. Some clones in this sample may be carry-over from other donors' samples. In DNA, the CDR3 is TGTGCCAGTAGAACACGGCAGACGGAAGTCTATGGCTACACCTTC. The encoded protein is CASRTRQTEVYGYTF.